This T cell receptor beta chain was obtained from a study of CD8+ T cells in alopecia areata. Isolated RNA was reverse transcribed into cDNA used as the sequencing template. TCRdb keeps only in-frame clones here, not all; method: immunoSEQ multiplex PCR. The table records about 150,000 clones, roughly 50% of them present only once. The CDR3 runs to 16 residues. Germline V gene data show CDR1 as LGHNA and CDR2 as YNFKEQ. Losses at the gene ends were 0 bases for V and 2 bases for J; bases not matched to a gene: 5. The sequencing input was CD4+ T cells sorted from blood. The V gene is TRBV4-2, the J gene TRBJ2-7; 9 bases line up with TRBD2. The sequence was obtained from a human donor in good health. This CDR3 is CASSQEASGAPYEQYF. CDR3 in DNA: TGTGCCAGCAGCCAAGAAGCTAGCGGGGCACCCTACGAGCAGTACTTC.